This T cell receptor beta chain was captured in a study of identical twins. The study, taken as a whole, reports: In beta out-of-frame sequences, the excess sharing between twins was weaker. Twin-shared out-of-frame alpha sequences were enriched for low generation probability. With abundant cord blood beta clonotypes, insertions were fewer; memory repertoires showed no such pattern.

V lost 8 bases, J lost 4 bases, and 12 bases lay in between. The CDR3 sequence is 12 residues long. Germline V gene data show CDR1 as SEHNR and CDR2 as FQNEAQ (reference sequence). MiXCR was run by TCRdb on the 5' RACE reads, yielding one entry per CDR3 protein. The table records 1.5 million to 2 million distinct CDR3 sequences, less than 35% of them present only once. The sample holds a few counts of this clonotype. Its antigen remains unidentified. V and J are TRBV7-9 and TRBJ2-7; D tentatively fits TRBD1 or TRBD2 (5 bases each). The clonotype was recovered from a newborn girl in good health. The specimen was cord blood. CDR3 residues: CASRRGEYEQYF. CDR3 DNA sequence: TGTGCCAGCCGGAGAGGGGAATACGAGCAGTACTTC.